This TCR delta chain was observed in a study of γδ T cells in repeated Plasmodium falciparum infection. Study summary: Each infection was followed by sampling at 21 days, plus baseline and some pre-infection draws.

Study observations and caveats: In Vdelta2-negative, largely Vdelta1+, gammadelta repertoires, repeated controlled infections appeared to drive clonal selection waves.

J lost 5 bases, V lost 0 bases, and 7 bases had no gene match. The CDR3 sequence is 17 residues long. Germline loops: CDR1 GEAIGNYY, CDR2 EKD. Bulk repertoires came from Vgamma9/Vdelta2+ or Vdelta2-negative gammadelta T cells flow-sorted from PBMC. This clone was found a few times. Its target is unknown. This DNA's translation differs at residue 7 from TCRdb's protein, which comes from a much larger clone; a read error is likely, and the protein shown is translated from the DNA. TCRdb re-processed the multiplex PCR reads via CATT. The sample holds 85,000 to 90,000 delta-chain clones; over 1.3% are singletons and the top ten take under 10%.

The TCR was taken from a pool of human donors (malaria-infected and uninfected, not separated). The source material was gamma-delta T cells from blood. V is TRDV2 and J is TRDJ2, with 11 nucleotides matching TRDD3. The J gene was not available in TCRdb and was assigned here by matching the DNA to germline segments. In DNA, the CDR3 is TGTGCCTGTGACACCGGGGTGGGGGATACGCGAACAGCACAACTCTTCTTT. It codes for CACDTGVGDTRTAQLFF.